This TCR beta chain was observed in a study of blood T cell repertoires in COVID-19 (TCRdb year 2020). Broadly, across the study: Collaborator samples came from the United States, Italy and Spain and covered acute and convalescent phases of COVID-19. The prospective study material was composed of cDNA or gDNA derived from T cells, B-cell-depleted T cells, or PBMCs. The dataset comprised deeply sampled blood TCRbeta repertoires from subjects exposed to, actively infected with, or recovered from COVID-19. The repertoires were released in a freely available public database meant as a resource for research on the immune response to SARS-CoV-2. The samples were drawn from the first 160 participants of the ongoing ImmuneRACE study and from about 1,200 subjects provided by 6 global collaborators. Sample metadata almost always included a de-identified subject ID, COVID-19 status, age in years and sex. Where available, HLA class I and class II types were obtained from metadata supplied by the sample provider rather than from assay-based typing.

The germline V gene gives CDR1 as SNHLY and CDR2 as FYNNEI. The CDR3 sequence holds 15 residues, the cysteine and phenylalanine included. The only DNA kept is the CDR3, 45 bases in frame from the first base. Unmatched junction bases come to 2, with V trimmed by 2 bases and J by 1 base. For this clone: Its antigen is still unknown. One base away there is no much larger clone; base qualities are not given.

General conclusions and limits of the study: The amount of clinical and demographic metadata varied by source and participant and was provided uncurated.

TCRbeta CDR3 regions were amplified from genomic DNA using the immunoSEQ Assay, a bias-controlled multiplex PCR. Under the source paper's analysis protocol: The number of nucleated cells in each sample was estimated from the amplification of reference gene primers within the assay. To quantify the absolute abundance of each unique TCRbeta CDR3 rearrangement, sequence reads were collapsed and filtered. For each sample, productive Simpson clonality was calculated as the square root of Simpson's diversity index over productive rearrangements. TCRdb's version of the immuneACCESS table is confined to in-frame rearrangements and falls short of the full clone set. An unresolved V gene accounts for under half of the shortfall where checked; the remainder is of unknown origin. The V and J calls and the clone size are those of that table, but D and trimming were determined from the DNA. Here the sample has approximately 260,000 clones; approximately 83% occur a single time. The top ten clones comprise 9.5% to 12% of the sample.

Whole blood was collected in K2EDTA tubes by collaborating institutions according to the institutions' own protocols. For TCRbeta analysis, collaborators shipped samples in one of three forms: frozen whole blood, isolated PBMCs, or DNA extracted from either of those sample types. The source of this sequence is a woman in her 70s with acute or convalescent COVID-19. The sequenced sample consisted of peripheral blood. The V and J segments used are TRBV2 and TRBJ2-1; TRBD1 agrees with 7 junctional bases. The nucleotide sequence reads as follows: TGTGCCAGCAGTGAAAGGGGGCCTTCCTACAATGAGCAGTTCTTC. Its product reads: CASSERGPSYNEQFF. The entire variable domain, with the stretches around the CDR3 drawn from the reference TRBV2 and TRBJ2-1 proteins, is EPEVTQTPSHQVTQMGQEVILRCVPISNHLYFYWYRQILGQKVEFLVSFYNNEISEKSEIFDDQFSVERPDGSNFTLKIRSTKLEDSAMYFCASSERGPSYNEQFFGPGTRLTVL.